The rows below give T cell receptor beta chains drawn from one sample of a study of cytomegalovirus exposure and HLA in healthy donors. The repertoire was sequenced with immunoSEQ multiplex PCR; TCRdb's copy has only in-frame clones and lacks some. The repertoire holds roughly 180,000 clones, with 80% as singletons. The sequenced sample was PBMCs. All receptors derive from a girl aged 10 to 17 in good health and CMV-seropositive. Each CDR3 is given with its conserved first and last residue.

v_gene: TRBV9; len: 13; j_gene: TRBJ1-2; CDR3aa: CASSSRTVYGYTF
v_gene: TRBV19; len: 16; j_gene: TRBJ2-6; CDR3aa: CASSPTGGSGANVLTF
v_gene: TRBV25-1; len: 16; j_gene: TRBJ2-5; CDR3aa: CASRVRGQGFLETQYF
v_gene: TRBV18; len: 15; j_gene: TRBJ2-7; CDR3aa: CASSGQGQGAYEQYF
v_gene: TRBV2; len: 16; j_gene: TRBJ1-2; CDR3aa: CASSGALPRGSGGYTF
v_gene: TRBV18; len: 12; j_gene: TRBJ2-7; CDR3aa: CASSALAGSGYF
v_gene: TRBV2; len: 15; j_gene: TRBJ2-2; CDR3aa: CASRRLAGNTGELFF
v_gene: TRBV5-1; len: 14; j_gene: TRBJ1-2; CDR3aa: CASSLAVGGYGYTF
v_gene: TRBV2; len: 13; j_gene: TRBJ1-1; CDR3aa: CASNRGQGTEAFF
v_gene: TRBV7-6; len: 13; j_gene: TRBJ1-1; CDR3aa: CASSPGPNTEAFF
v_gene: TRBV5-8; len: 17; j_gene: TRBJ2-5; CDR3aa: CASSYTKTGQDQETQYF
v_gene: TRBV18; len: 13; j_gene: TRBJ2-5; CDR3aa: CASSPPALMTQYF
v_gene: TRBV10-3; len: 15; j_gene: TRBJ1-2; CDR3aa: CAISPGTVRGGGYTF
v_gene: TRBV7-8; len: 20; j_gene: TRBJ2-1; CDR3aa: CASSSREVTSGFGSYNEQFF
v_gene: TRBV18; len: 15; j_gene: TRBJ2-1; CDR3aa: CASSPIGDSYNEQFF
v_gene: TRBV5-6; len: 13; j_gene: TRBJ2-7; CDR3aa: CASSLGSRQAQYF
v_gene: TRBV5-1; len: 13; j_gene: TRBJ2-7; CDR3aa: CTSSETGLYEQYF
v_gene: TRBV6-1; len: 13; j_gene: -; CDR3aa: CASRVSAPYEQYF
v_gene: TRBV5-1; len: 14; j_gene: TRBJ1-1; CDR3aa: CASSGGTGNTEAFF
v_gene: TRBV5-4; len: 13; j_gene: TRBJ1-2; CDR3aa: CASRPTGAWGYTF
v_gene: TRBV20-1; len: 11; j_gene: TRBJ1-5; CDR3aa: CSAQTPQPQHF
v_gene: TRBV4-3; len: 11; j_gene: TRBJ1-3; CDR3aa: CASSQDSTIYF
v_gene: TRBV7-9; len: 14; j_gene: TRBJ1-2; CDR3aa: CASSDGPSNDGYTF
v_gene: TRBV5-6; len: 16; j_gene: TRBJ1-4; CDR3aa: CASSLRLGQGGEKLFF
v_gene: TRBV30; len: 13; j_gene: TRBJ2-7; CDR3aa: CAWSRLDSYEQYF
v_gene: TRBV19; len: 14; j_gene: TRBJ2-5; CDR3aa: CASSTGNTQETQYF
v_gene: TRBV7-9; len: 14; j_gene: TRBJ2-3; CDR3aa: CASSSTSGSVEQYF
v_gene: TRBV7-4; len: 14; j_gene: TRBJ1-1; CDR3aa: CASSRQGVNTEAFF
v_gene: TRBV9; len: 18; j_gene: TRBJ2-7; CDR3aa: CASSVGPGLAGYTYEQYF
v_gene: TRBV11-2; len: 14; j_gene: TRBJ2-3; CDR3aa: CASSLLGGPDTQYF
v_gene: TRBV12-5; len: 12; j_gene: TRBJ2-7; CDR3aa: CASGLVGYEQYF
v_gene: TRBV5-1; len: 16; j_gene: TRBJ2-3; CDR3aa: CASSEAPGRGADTQYF
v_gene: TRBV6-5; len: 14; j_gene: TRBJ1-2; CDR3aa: CASRAWERNYGYTF
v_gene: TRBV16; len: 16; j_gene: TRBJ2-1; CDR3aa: CASSQFKRLAVNEQFF
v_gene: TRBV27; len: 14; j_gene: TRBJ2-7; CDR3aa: CASSFYQDSYEQYF
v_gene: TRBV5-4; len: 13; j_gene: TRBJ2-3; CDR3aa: CASSLGTSYTQYF
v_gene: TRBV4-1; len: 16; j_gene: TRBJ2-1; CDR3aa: CASSQDLSGTWNEQFF
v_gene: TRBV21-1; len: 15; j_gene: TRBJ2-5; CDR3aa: CASSNPGQGQETQYF
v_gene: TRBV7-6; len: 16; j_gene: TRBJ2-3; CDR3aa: CASSAHAGGFGDTQYF
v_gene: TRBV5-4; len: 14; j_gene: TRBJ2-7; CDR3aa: CASSSGTGSYEQYF
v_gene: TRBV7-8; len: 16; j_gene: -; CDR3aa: CASRPHDRLTSYEQYF
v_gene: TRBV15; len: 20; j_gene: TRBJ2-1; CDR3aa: CATSRDRGLAGGSSYNEQFF
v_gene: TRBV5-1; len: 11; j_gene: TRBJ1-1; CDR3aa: CASSTGTGSFF
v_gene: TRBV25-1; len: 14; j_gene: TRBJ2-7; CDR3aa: CASSDLGQGHEQYF
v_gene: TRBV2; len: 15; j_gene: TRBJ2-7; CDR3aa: CASRRPGQGSYEQYF